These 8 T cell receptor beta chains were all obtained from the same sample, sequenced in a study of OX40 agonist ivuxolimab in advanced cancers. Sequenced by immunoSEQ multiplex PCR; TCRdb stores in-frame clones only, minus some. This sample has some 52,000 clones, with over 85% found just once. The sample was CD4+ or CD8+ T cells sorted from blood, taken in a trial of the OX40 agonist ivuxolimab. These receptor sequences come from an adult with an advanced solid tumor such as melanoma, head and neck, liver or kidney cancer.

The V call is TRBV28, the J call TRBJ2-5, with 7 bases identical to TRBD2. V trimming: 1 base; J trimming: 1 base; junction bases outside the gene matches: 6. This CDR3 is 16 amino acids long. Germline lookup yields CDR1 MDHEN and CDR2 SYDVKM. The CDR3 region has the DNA TGTGCCAGCAGTTTATTAGGTACTAGCGCCCAAGAGACCCAGTACTTC. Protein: CASSLLGTSAQETQYF.

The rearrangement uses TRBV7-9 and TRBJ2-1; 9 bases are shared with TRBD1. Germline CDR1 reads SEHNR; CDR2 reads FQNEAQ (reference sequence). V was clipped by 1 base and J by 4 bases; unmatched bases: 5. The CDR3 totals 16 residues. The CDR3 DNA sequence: TGTGCCAGCAGCTTAGGGGTTGGGACAGGGTACAATGAGCAGTTCTTC. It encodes CASSLGVGTGYNEQFF.

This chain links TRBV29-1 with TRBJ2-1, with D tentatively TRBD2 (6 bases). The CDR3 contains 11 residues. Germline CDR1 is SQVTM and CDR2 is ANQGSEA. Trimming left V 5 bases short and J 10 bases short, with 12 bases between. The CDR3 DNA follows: TGCAGCGTTAACGGCGGGACGGAGCAGTTCTTC. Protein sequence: CSVNGGTEQFF.

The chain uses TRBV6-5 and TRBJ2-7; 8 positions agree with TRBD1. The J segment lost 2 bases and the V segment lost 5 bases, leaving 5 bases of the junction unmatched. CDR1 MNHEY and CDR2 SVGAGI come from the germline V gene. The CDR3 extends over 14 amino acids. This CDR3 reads CASSVLGQAYEQYF. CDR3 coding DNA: TGTGCCAGCAGTGTTCTGGGACAGGCCTACGAGCAGTACTTC.

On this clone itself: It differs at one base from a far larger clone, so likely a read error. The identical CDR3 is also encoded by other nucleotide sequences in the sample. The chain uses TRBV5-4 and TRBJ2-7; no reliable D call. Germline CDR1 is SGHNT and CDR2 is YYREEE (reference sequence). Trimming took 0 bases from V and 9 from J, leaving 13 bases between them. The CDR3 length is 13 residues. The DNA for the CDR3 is TGTGCCAGCAGCTTGGGACACCTTCATGGGCAGTACTTC. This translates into CASSLGHLHGQYF.

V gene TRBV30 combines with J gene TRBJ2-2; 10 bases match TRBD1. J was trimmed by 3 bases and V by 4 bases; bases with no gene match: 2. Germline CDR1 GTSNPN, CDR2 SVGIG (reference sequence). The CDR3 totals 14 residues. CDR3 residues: CAWKGTGDTGELFF. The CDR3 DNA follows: TGTGCCTGGAAGGGGACAGGGGACACCGGGGAGCTGTTTTTT.

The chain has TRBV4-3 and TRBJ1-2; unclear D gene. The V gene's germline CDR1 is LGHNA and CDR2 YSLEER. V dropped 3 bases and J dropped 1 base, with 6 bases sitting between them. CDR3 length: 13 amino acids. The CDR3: CASSHDNNYGYTF. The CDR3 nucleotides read TGCGCCAGCAGCCACGACAATAACTATGGCTACACCTTC.

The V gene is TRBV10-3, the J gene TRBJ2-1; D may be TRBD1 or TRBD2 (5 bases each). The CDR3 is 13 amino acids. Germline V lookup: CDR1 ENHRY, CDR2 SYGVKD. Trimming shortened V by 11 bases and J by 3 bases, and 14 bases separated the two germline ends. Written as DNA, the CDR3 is TGTGCCTCCGGGGCAACTGGCTACAATGAGCAGTTCTTC. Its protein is CASGATGYNEQFF.